What follows is one T cell receptor (beta chain) and its context. The germline V gene has CDR1 SNHLY and CDR2 FYNNEI. The CDR3 runs 12 residues. Trimming shortened V by 5 bases and J by 9 bases, and 11 bases separated the two germline ends. UMIs were added to TCR cDNA along with a universal primer site when it was made by 5'RACE template switching. TCRdb used MiXCR to reprocess the 5' RACE reads, holding one entry per CDR3 protein. The top ten clones hold approximately 0.85% of a sample with around 250,000 distinct CDR3 sequences, about 7% of them seen once. The data were obtained in a study of T cells after yellow fever vaccination. Whole-study context: Fractions with few cells were prepared using SMART-Seq v4 Ultra Low Input.

This specimen consisted of CD4+ T cells sorted from PBMCs, obtained 15 days after the yellow fever booster vaccination. This sequence originates from a man aged 25 to 40 who received the YFV17D yellow fever vaccine. The V and J genes are TRBV2 and TRBJ2-1; D might be TRBD2 (5 bases). CDR3 nucleotide sequence: TGTGCCAGCAGTTTAGCGCCCAGTGAGCAGTTCTTC. This translates into CASSLAPSEQFF.